This T cell receptor (beta chain) was sequenced for a study of blood T cells in healthy people across ages. Germline values: CDR1 SGHVS, CDR2 FQNEAQ. The CDR3 covers 17 residues. V gave up 1 base and J gave up 2 bases; unmatched junction bases: 10. In this sample, this clonotype turned up a few times. Alongside a J-beta primer mix, a sample-barcoded 5' primer served in a second PCR lasting roughly 7 to 11 cycles. Every single cDNA molecule received a tag from a template-switch adaptor with 12 random nucleotides. MiXCR was run by TCRdb on the 5' RACE reads, yielding one entry per CDR3 protein. This sample has roughly 730,000 distinct CDR3 sequences, with roughly 50% found just once.

The sequence was collected from a middle-aged man in good health. Sequenced input: blood. The chain carries TRBV7-8 and TRBJ2-5; 7 bases map to TRBD2. CDR3: CASSLVGGVGYQETQYF. Here the CDR3 DNA reads TGTGCCAGCAGCTTAGTTGGGGGGGTCGGTTATCAAGAGACCCAGTACTTC.